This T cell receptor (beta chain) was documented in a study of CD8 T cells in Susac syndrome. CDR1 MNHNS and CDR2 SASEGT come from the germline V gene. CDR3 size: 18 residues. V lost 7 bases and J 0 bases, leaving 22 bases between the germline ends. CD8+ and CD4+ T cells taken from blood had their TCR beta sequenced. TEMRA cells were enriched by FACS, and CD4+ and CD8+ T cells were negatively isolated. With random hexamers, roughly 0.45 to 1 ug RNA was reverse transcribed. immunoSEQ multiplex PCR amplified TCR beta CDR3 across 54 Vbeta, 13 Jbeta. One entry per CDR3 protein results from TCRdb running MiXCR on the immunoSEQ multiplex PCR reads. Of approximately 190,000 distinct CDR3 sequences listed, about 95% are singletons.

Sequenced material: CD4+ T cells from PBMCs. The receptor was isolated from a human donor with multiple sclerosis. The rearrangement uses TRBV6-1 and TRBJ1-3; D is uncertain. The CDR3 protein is CASKASSLSPTSGNTIYF. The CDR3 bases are TGTGCCAGCAAAGCCTCCTCCCTTAGCCCAACCTCTGGAAACACCATATATTTT.